This record looks at one T cell receptor (beta chain) sequence and its context. Its target is unknown. This record belongs to a study of PD-1 blockade in classical Hodgkin lymphoma. Study-level results: Complete responders' baseline diversity resembled that of newly diagnosed patients. Whereas CD4+ TCR diversity had risen significantly by C4D1, CD8+ TCR diversity had not.

V was pared by 5 bases and J by 2 bases, with 6 bases of the junction left unmatched. Per the germline V gene, CDR1 is LGHNT and CDR2 is FRNRAP. This CDR3 contains 16 residues. Sequencing used immunoSEQ multiplex PCR; TCRdb keeps in-frame clones, though not all of them. The table lists 47,000 or so clones, 73% of them singletons. Every patient experienced relapse after autologous stem cell transplantation, and brentuximab vedotin exposure varied. This TCR came from a human donor with classical Hodgkin lymphoma. Sample: peripheral blood mononuclear cells (PBMCs), taken at baseline. The rearrangement joins TRBV12-5 to TRBJ2-5; 12 nucleotides align to TRBD2. Written as DNA, the CDR3 is TGTGCTAGTGGTATAGGGACTAGCGGGCTTCAAGAGACCCAGTACTTC. This translates into CASGIGTSGLQETQYF. Full variable domain (missing parts from reference TRBV12-5 and TRBJ2-5): DARVTQTPRHKVTEMGQEVTMRCQPILGHNTVFWYRQTMMQGLELLAYFRNRAPLDDSGMPKDRFSAEMPDATLATLKIQPSEPRDSAVYFCASGIGTSGLQETQYFGPGTRLLVL.